These 13 T cell receptor beta chains were sequenced from one sample in a study of response to subunit inactivated influenza vaccine. Each CDR3 protein gets one entry after TCRdb re-called the RT-PCR reads with MiXCR. This sample has about 480,000 distinct CDR3 sequences, with 25% found just once. This specimen was CD4+ T cells sorted from PBMCs, taken 5 to 6 days after vaccination. These receptors were taken from a man aged 45-65 years who received an inactivated influenza vaccine.

The chain carries TRBV7-2 and TRBJ1-2, with 9 bases lining up with TRBD1. The CDR3 consists of 13 residues. Per the germline V gene, CDR1 is SGHTA and CDR2 is FQGNSA. Unmatched junction bases numbered 0, after V lost 1 base and J lost 6 bases. The DNA of the CDR3 is TGTGCCAGCAGCTTAGACAGGGGGCATGGCTACACCTTC. Amino acids: CASSLDRGHGYTF.

The chain recombines TRBV27 with TRBJ2-2; D is uncertain. The length of the CDR3 is 12 residues. Germline loops: CDR1 MNHEY, CDR2 SMNVEV (reference sequence). V lost 3 bases and J 3 bases, leaving 2 bases between the germline ends. As DNA, the CDR3 is TGTGCCAGCAGTTTTGACACCGGGGAGCTGTTTTTT. Protein sequence: CASSFDTGELFF.

This clonotype was detected only a few times. The rearrangement links TRBV20-1 to TRBJ2-5; 8 bases align to TRBD1. V shed 4 bases, J shed 5 bases, and the junction held 9 bases outside the gene matches. The germline gives CDR1 DFQATT, CDR2 SNEGSKA (reference sequence). CDR3 size: 14 residues. For the CDR3, the DNA is TGCAGTGCTATTCGGACAGGGAAAGGGGAGACCCAGTACTTC. Protein sequence: CSAIRTGKGETQYF.

This chain joins TRBV29-1 and TRBJ1-2; TRBD1 might be the D (5 bases). The V and J ends lost 4 bases and 6 bases respectively, with 15 bases between them. The CDR3 contains 13 residues. Germline lookup yields CDR1 SQVTM and CDR2 ANQGSEA. The chain's CDR3 is CSVGEPGNDGYTF. DNA for the CDR3: TGCAGCGTTGGGGAACCAGGGAACGATGGCTACACCTTC.

This sequence joins TRBV5-1 and TRBJ2-7; the D gene could be TRBD1 or TRBD2 (5 bases each). V was trimmed by 7 bases and J by 7 bases, leaving 12 bases between them. The CDR3 consists of 11 residues. CDR1 and CDR2 (germline): SGHRS, YFSETQ. DNA of the CDR3: TGCGCCAGCTGGGGGAGAGGAGAGCAGTACTTC. Amino acids: CASWGRGEQYF.

This clonotype appeared a few times. The V call is TRBV11-2, the J call TRBJ2-2; D is possibly TRBD1 or TRBD2 (6 bases each). The germline gives CDR1 SGHAT, CDR2 FQNNGV. Trimming cost V 1 base and J 3 bases, with 12 bases left between them. The CDR3 sequence is 16 residues long. The CDR3 protein is CASSLGSRGDTGELFF. The CDR3 DNA reads TGTGCCAGCAGCTTAGGCTCTAGGGGGGACACCGGGGAGCTGTTTTTT.

The chain recombines TRBV5-6 with TRBJ2-2; the match to TRBD1 covers 7 bases. Trimming at V came to 2 bases and at J to 6 bases, leaving 4 bases not matched to a gene. The CDR3 is 14 amino acids. Germline CDR1 is SGHDT and CDR2 is YYEEEE. The CDR3 is CASSLRTGAGELFF. The CDR3 nucleotides read TGTGCCAGCAGCTTACGGACAGGCGCCGGGGAGCTGTTTTTT.

This clonotype was recorded a few times. The chain joins TRBV25-1 to TRBJ2-7, with TRBD2 matching 9 bases. The CDR3 contains 11 residues. V was pared by 11 bases and J by 4 bases, with 3 bases of the junction left unmatched. Germline V gives CDR1 MGHDK, CDR2 SYGVNS. CDR3 coding DNA: TGTGCCTGCGGGAGGGGTTACGAGCAGTACTTC. It translates to CACGRGYEQYF.

As concerns this clonotype: Its ends do not fully match the called genes, so a read error is possible. The CDR3 loop reads CCARAKWDRDPSYEQYF. CDR3 coding DNA: TGCTGTGCTAGAGCCAAATGGGACAGGGACCCCTCCTACGAGCAGTACTTC. The rearrangement links TRBV20-1 to TRBJ2-7; TRBD1 matches at 9 bases. The CDR3 has 17 residues. Germline V lookup: CDR1 DFQATT, CDR2 SNEGSKA (reference sequence).

This chain joins TRBV7-9 and TRBJ2-6, with D possibly being TRBD1 (6 bases). V was trimmed by 4 bases and J by 2 bases, leaving 15 bases between them. This CDR3 region has 17 residues. Germline CDR1 SEHNR, CDR2 FQNEAQ (reference sequence). The CDR3 region has the DNA TGTGCCAGCAGCTGGAACAGGGAAGTGGCTGGGGCCAACGTCCTGACTTTC. Amino acids: CASSWNREVAGANVLTF.

The CDR3 DNA is TGTGCCACCAGTGATCCCTCCGGGACAGGGACGCAGTATTTT. Protein product: CATSDPSGTGTQYF. The chain carries TRBV24-1 and TRBJ2-3, with TRBD1 identical over 9 bases. Germline V gives CDR1 KGHDR, CDR2 SFDVKD. The CDR3 contains 14 residues. Trimming at V came to 3 bases and at J to 9 bases, leaving 6 bases not matched to a gene.

The sample holds a few counts of this clonotype. This sequence joins TRBV12-3 or TRBV12-4 and TRBJ2-7; 10 bases match TRBD2. The CDR3 contains 14 residues. With 11 bases clipped from V and 2 bases from J, the junction kept 9 bases outside the gene matches. CDR3 sequence: CACGASGGPYEQYF. CDR3 in DNA: TGTGCCTGCGGGGCTAGCGGGGGACCCTACGAGCAGTACTTC.

V is TRBV18 and J is TRBJ1-1; D is undetermined. Trimming took off 3 bases at V and 2 bases at J, with 10 bases between the two ends. CDR1 is KGHSH, CDR2 LQKENI, per germline. This CDR3 is 14 amino acids long. CDR3: CASSPQDGNTEAFF. The CDR3 coding sequence is TGTGCCAGCTCACCTCAGGACGGAAACACTGAAGCTTTCTTT.